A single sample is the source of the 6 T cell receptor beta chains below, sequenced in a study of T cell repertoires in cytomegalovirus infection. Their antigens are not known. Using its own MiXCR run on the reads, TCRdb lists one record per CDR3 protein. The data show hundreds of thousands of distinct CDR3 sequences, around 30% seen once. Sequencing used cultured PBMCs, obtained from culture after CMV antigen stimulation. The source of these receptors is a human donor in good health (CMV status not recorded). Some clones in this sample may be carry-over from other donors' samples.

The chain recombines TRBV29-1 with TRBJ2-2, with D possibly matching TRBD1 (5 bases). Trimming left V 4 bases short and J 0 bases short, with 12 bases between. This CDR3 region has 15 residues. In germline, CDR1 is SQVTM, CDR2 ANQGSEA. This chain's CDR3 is CSVVYAGSNTGELFF. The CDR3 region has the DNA TGCAGCGTTGTCTACGCAGGGTCGAACACCGGGGAGCTGTTTTTT.

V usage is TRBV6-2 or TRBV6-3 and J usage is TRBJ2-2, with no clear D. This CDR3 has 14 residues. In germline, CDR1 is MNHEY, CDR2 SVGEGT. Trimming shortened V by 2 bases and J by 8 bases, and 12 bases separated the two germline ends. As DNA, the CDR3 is TGTGCCAGCAGTTACCCCACCCTCCAGGGGGAGCTGTTTTTT. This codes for CASSYPTLQGELFF.

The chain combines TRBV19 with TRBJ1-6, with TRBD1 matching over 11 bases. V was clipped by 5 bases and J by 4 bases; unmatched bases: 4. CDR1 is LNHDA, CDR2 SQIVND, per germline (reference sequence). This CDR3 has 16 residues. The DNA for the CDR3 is TGTGCCAGTAGTTCCGGGACAGGGGGTTATAATTCACCCCTCCACTTT. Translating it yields CASSSGTGGYNSPLHF.

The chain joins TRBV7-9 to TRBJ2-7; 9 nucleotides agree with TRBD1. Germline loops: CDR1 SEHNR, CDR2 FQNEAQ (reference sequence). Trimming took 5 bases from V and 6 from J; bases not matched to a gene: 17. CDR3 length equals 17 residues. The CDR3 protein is CASSPPGTGSRGSEQYF. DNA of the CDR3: TGTGCCAGCAGCCCCCCCGGGACAGGGTCGCGGGGTTCCGAGCAGTACTTC. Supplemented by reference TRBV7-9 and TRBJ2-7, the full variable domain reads DTGVSQNPRHKITKRGQNVTFRCDPISEHNRLYWYRQTLGQGPEFLTYFQNEAQLEKSRLLSDRFSAERPKGSFSTLEIQRTEQGDSAMYLCASSPPGTGSRGSEQYFGPGTRLTVT.

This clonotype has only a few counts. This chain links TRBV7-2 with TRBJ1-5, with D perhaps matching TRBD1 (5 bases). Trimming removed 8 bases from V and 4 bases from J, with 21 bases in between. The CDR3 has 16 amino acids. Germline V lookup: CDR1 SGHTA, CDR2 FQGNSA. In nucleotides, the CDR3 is TGTGCCAGCGGCCTGGTGGGGGGAATGGTAAATCAGCCCCAGCATTTT. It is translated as CASGLVGGMVNQPQHF.

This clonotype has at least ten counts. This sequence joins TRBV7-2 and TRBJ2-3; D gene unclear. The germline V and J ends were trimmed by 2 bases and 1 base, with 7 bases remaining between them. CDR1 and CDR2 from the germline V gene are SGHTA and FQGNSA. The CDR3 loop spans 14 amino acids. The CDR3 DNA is TGTGCCAGCAGCTTAAATCGGGGCACAGATACGCAGTATTTT. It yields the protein CASSLNRGTDTQYF.